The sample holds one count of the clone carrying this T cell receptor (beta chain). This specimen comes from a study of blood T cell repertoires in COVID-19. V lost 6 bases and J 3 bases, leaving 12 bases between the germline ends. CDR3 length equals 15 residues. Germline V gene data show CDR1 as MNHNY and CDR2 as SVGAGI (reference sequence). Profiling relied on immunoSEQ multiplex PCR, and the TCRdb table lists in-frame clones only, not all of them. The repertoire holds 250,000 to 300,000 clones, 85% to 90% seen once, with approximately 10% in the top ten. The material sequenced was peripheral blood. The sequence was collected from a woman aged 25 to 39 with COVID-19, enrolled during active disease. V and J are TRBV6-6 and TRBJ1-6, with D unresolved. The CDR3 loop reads CASSPGFVYNSPLHF. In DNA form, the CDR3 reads TGTGCCAGCAGCCCGGGGTTTGTCTATAATTCACCCCTCCACTTT.